This entry describes one T cell receptor beta chain. Its matching antigen is unknown. TCRdb reprocessed the reads with MiXCR, giving one entry per CDR3 protein. Of 200,000 or so distinct CDR3 sequences in the sample, 25% to 30% are singletons; the top ten hold 30% to 40%. This sample is part of a study of T cell repertoires in cytomegalovirus infection. Across the study: Indicated by public TCR beta signatures were CMV infection and matching HLA type. Study results and caveats: Dominating the ex vivo response were TCR beta clonotypes that were CMV-specific and HLA-C-restricted.

The receptor comes from a human donor in good health (CMV status not recorded). Some clones in this sample may be carry-over from other donors' samples. Sample: PBMCs.

This CDR3 is CASSPTVHPYEQYF. The CDR3 nucleotides read TGTGCCAGCAGTCCGACAGTCCACCCCTACGAGCAGTACTTC. The J gene is TRBJ2-7, the V gene TRBV6-2 or TRBV6-3, with D maybe TRBD1 (5 bases). Trimming removed 5 bases from V and 2 bases from J, with 13 bases in between. Germline CDR1 MNHEY, CDR2 SVGEGT. This CDR3 spans 14 amino acids.